This T cell receptor (beta chain) appears in the sequencing data of a study of shared clonotypes between healthy human individuals. In this sample, this clone is medium-sized. Germline V gives CDR1 SGHAT, CDR2 FQNNGV. The ends lost 3 bases at V and 5 bases at J; junction bases unmatched: 9. This CDR3 is 15 amino acids long. Produced via immunoSEQ multiplex PCR; TCRdb's table is partial and in-frame only. This repertoire shows roughly 450,000 clones, around 79% found once; its top ten account for roughly 13%. The rearrangement uses TRBV11-2 and TRBJ2-7; 8 nucleotides agree with TRBD2. This clonotype originated in a middle-aged woman in good health. Some clones in this sample may be carry-over from other donors' samples. What was sequenced was PBMCs. CDR3 nucleotides: TGTGCCAGCAGCTTTCAGACCGGGACTAGGAACGAGCAGTACTTC. This encodes CASSFQTGTRNEQYF.